The 24 T cell receptor beta chains given below trace back to one sample, sequenced in a study of T cells in localized non-small cell lung cancer. Assay used: immunoSEQ multiplex PCR; TCRdb lists only in-frame clones, some missing. The sample carries roughly 16,000 clones, 75% to 90% recorded once. The source was peripheral blood, collected before any cancer treatment. These receptors were obtained from a male donor aged 60 or older with stage II squamous cell lung carcinoma.

This clone was seen a few times. This sequence joins TRBV2 and TRBJ1-1; D possibly corresponds to TRBD1 (5 bases). The CDR3 is 13 residues long. Trimming removed 5 bases from V and 5 bases from J, with 12 bases in between. The germline CDR1 and CDR2 sequences are SNHLY and FYNNEI. The CDR3 bases are TGTGCCAGCAGTCAGGGCATAGGTACTGAAGCTTTCTTT. It yields the protein CASSQGIGTEAFF. Based on the CDR3 plus reference TRBV2 and TRBJ1-1, the full variable domain is EPEVTQTPSHQVTQMGQEVILRCVPISNHLYFYWYRQILGQKVEFLVSFYNNEISEKSEIFDDQFSVERPDGSNFTLKIRSTKLEDSAMYFCASSQGIGTEAFFGQGTRLTVV.

This chain's CDR3 is CSVPPSGTRGLEGWDEQFF. In nucleotides, the CDR3 is TGCAGCGTTCCCCCTTCCGGGACTAGAGGACTGGAAGGGTGGGATGAGCAGTTCTTC. The chain joins TRBV29-1 to TRBJ2-1; 8 bases align to TRBD2. CDR3 length: 19 residues. Germline CDR1 SQVTM, CDR2 ANQGSEA. V dropped 5 bases and J dropped 8; count of bases not matched to a gene: 26.

In its sample, this clone was seen once. The chain is built from TRBV11-3 and TRBJ1-1; no firm D call. The CDR3 has 13 residues. The ends were cut back, 3 bases at V and 2 bases at J, with 7 bases in the middle. Germline CDR1 reads SGHNT; CDR2 reads YENEEA. This chain's CDR3 is CASSLGGNTEAFF. The CDR3, as DNA: TGTGCCAGCAGCTTGGGAGGAAACACTGAAGCTTTCTTT.

This chain uses TRBV19 with TRBJ1-1; D not certain. CDR3 length equals 14 residues. V dropped 7 bases and J dropped 3 bases, with 15 bases sitting between them. CDR1 and CDR2 (germline): LNHDA, SQIVND (reference sequence). Here the CDR3 DNA reads TGTGCCAGTAAAGGCCGAGGAGGTTACACTGAAGCTTTCTTT. This codes for CASKGRGGYTEAFF.

The chain has TRBV6-6 and TRBJ1-2; D remains ambiguous. The V end lost 6 bases, the J end lost 0 bases, and 5 bases lay between the germline ends. This CDR3 has 12 amino acids. The germline CDR1 and CDR2 sequences are MNHNY and SVGAGI (reference sequence). The CDR3 loop reads CASSEANYGYTF. DNA of the CDR3: TGTGCCAGCAGCGAAGCTAACTATGGCTACACCTTC.

The rearrangement joins TRBV19 to TRBJ2-1; the D call may be TRBD1 or TRBD2 (5 bases each). Trimming shortened V by 7 bases and J by 2 bases, and 12 bases separated the two germline ends. The CDR3 contains 14 residues. The germline V gene has CDR1 LNHDA and CDR2 SQIVND (reference sequence). CDR3 coding DNA: TGTGCCAGTAAAAAACTAGGGGCCTACAATGAGCAGTTCTTC. This encodes CASKKLGAYNEQFF.

The chain employs TRBV27 and TRBJ2-3; 8 bases fit TRBD2. V lost 3 bases and J lost 0; bases outside the gene matches: 2. Germline V gives CDR1 MNHEY, CDR2 SMNVEV (reference sequence). This CDR3 is built from 15 residues. DNA for the CDR3: TGTGCCAGCAGTTTCGGGGGGGAGAGCACAGATACGCAGTATTTT. Translated, it gives CASSFGGESTDTQYF.

This sequence joins TRBV25-1 and TRBJ2-5, with TRBD1 matching over 10 bases. V was clipped by 5 bases and J by 4 bases; unmatched bases: 13. The CDR3 extends over 17 amino acids. Germline values: CDR1 MGHDK, CDR2 SYGVNS. The CDR3: CASSPLPGQGTGETQYF. CDR3 nucleotide sequence: TGTGCCAGCAGTCCACTACCGGGACAGGGGACGGGAGAGACCCAGTACTTC. The variable domain in full, with the rest retrieved from reference TRBV25-1 and TRBJ2-5, is EADIYQTPRYLVIGTGKKITLECSQTMGHDKMYWYQQDPGMELHLIHYSYGVNSTEKGDLSSESTVSRIRTEHFPLTLESARPSHTSQYLCASSPLPGQGTGETQYFGPGTRLLVL.

This chain joins TRBV30 and TRBJ2-4; D is possibly TRBD2 (6 bases). The V end was cut by 4 bases, the J end by 11 bases, with 21 bases between. The germline V gene encodes CDR1 GTSNPN and CDR2 SVGIG (reference sequence). The CDR3 spans 14 residues. The CDR3, as DNA: TGTGCCTGGAAAAAGGGGACGGGAGTGGGGGTTCAGTACTTC. Translation gives CAWKKGTGVGVQYF.

This chain uses TRBV7-8 with TRBJ1-1; a possible D gene is TRBD1 (6 bases). The V end lost 5 bases, the J end lost 2 bases, and 18 bases lay between the germline ends. Germline lookup yields CDR1 SGHVS and CDR2 FQNEAQ. The CDR3 covers 16 residues. DNA for the CDR3: TGTGCCAGCAGCCCCCGGGCCACAGGGTCCAACACTGAAGCTTTCTTT. The encoded protein is CASSPRATGSNTEAFF.

The chain recombines TRBV10-3 with TRBJ2-3; the D is unclear. The CDR3 is 11 amino acids. The ends were cut back, 9 bases at V and 6 bases at J, with 10 bases in the middle. The germline CDR1 and CDR2 sequences are ENHRY and SYGVKD. For the CDR3, the DNA is TGTGCCATGGGTGCCAGGGATACGCAGTATTTT. Encoded protein: CAMGARDTQYF.

The chain is built from TRBV19 and TRBJ2-3; no reliable D call. This CDR3 spans 11 amino acids. CDR1 LNHDA and CDR2 SQIVND come from the germline V gene (reference sequence). The germline V and J ends were trimmed by 4 bases and 2 bases, with 1 base remaining between them. Here the CDR3 DNA reads TGTGCCAGTAGTAACACAGATACGCAGTATTTT. Amino acid sequence: CASSNTDTQYF. Based on the CDR3 plus reference TRBV19 and TRBJ2-3, the full variable domain is DGGITQSPKYLFRKEGQNVTLSCEQNLNHDAMYWYRQDPGQGLRLIYYSQIVNDFQKGDIAEGYSVSREKKESFPLTVTSAQKNPTAFYLCASSNTDTQYFGPGTRLTVL.

V is TRBV5-6 and J is TRBJ1-4; D is unclear. The CDR3 runs to 15 residues. Per the germline V gene, CDR1 is SGHDT and CDR2 is YYEEEE. V lost 0 bases and J 7 bases, leaving 13 bases between the germline ends. The CDR3 nucleotides read TGTGCCAGCAGCTTGGGGGGATTAAGGAGTGAAAAACTGTTTTTT. Translated: CASSLGGLRSEKLFF.

The chain employs TRBV25-1 and TRBJ2-1, with 7 bases aligning to TRBD1. The CDR3 loop spans 15 amino acids. V trimming: 4 bases; J trimming: 4 bases; junction bases outside the gene matches: 7. CDR1 is MGHDK, CDR2 SYGVNS, per germline. The CDR3 nucleotides read TGTGCCAGCAGTGCAGGGGGTTCCTTTTACAATGAGCAGTTCTTC. As protein: CASSAGGSFYNEQFF.

The rearrangement links TRBV6-5 to TRBJ2-4; D tentatively fits TRBD1 or TRBD2 (5 bases each). The CDR3 loop spans 16 amino acids. Trimming cost V 2 bases and J 0 bases, with 11 bases left between them. Germline V lookup: CDR1 MNHEY, CDR2 SVGAGI. The CDR3 nucleotides read TGTGCCAGCAGTTACACAAGGGACCTAGCCAAAAACATTCAGTACTTC. The encoded protein is CASSYTRDLAKNIQYF.

The V and J genes are TRBV28 and TRBJ1-2; D uncertain. The CDR3 has 12 amino acids. V shed 3 bases and J shed 8 bases, with 10 bases lying between them. From germline, CDR1 is MDHEN and CDR2 SYDVKM. CDR3 protein: CASSFPGRGYTF. Written as DNA, the CDR3 is TGTGCCAGCAGTTTTCCGGGCAGAGGCTACACCTTC.

This chain links TRBV28 with TRBJ2-2; TRBD1 might be the D (6 bases). The CDR3 loop spans 14 amino acids. Looked up from germline, CDR1 is MDHEN and CDR2 is SYDVKM. Trimming stripped 7 bases from V and 3 bases from J, with 12 bases between. CDR3 region: CASNQDSYTGELFF. The CDR3 DNA follows: TGTGCCAGCAACCAGGACAGTTACACCGGGGAGCTGTTTTTT.

The chain has TRBV2 and TRBJ2-1; 7 nucleotides agree with TRBD2. Germline CDR1 reads SNHLY; CDR2 reads FYNNEI. V shed 6 bases, J shed 9 bases, and the junction held 14 bases outside the gene matches. CDR3 length: 15 amino acids. The CDR3 DNA sequence: TGTGCCAGCAGAGAACCCGCGACTAGCCGGGGTGAGCAGTTCTTC. It is translated as CASREPATSRGEQFF.

This sequence joins TRBV7-6 and TRBJ1-5; D unclear. CDR1 and CDR2 (germline): SGHVS, FNYEAQ. The CDR3 totals 14 residues. V lost 4 bases to trimming and J lost 5 bases, with 12 bases between them. As DNA, the CDR3 is TGTGCCAGCAGCTCGTGGGGTGGGGATCAGCCCCAGCATTTT. This encodes CASSSWGGDQPQHF. The complete variable domain, with remaining parts taken from reference TRBV7-6 and TRBJ1-5, reads GAGVSQSPRYKVTKRGQDVALRCDPISGHVSLYWYRQALGQGPEFLTYFNYEAQQDKSGLPNDRFSAERPEGSISTLTIQRTEQRDSAMYRCASSSWGGDQPQHFGDGTRLSIL.

The chain employs TRBV6-6 and TRBJ2-2; D is unresolved. CDR1 is MNHNY, CDR2 SVGAGI, per germline (reference sequence). V lost 7 bases to trimming and J lost 6 bases, with 9 bases between them. The CDR3 spans 12 residues. CDR3 in DNA: TGTGCCAGCACCAAAACCGCCGGGGAGCTGTTTTTT. Residues: CASTKTAGELFF.

V gene TRBV18 combines with J gene TRBJ2-1; no firm D call. The CDR3 spans 12 residues. Trimming left V 2 bases short and J 7 bases short, with 6 bases between. In germline, CDR1 is KGHSH, CDR2 LQKENI. DNA for the CDR3: TGTGCCAGCTCACCAGTCCGGAATGAGCAGTTCTTC. Translating it yields CASSPVRNEQFF.

The rearrangement joins TRBV2 to TRBJ2-3, with TRBD1 matching over 9 bases. The CDR3 is 16 amino acids. Germline CDR1 SNHLY, CDR2 FYNNEI. V lost 4 bases and J lost 1; bases outside the gene matches: 6. The CDR3 here is CASSGGTGKGTDTQYF. The CDR3 coding sequence is TGTGCCAGCAGTGGCGGGACAGGGAAGGGCACAGATACGCAGTATTTT.

This chain uses TRBV29-1 with TRBJ2-3; perhaps TRBD1 as D (5 bases). V lost 6 bases, J lost 0 bases, and 19 bases lay in between. This CDR3 has 16 residues. Germline values: CDR1 SQVTM, CDR2 ANQGSEA. The CDR3 DNA reads TGCAGCGTCGTAAATACGGGCGGACATAGCACAGATACGCAGTATTTT. This codes for CSVVNTGGHSTDTQYF.

The V call is TRBV2, the J call TRBJ2-7; 14 bases are shared with TRBD2. V was clipped by 6 bases and J by 6 bases; unmatched bases: 7. There are 15 residues in the CDR3. CDR1 SNHLY and CDR2 FYNNEI come from the germline V gene. Here the CDR3 reads CASRGGLAGVFEQYF. CDR3 nucleotide sequence: TGTGCCAGCAGAGGGGGACTAGCGGGAGTTTTCGAGCAGTACTTC.